The 25 T cell receptor beta chains below were found in one sample sequenced in a study of CD8 T cell repertoires and HIV-1 epitope variants. Using immunoSEQ multiplex PCR, the repertoire was profiled, and TCRdb retains in-frame clones only, with some absent. The sample records about 95,000 clones, roughly four fifths being singletons. Sequencing was carried out using uncultured baseline CD8+ T cells from peripheral blood mononuclear cells (PBMCs). The receptors were gathered from a male donor with HIV.

The chain carries TRBV27 and TRBJ1-1; D possibly corresponds to TRBD1 (5 bases). V gave up 11 bases and J gave up 4 bases, with 17 bases separating them. Germline CDR1 reads MNHEY; CDR2 reads SMNVEV (reference sequence). The CDR3 has 13 residues. Here the CDR3 reads CAAGGSVSTEAFF. The CDR3 nucleotides are TGTGCCGCCGGGGGGAGCGTGAGCACTGAAGCTTTCTTT.

This chain connects TRBV7-6 to TRBJ1-3; no reliable D call. The CDR3 is made up of 16 amino acids. Germline CDR1 reads SGHVS; CDR2 reads FNYEAQ. The V and J ends lost 0 bases and 1 base respectively, with 10 bases between them. DNA of the CDR3: TGTGCCAGCAGCTTAGCAGTCAGTGAGTCTGGAAACACCATATATTTT. Translating gives CASSLAVSESGNTIYF. Drawing the rest from reference TRBV7-6 and TRBJ1-3, the complete variable domain is GAGVSQSPRYKVTKRGQDVALRCDPISGHVSLYWYRQALGQGPEFLTYFNYEAQQDKSGLPNDRFSAERPEGSISTLTIQRTEQRDSAMYRCASSLAVSESGNTIYFGEGSWLTVV.

V usage is TRBV14 and J usage is TRBJ2-7, with D perhaps matching TRBD2 (6 bases). The V gene lost 4 bases and the J gene lost 2 bases, with 18 bases spanning the gap. Germline V gene data show CDR1 as SGHDN and CDR2 as FVKESK. There are 16 residues in the CDR3. This CDR3 reads CASSPLFRESPYEQYF. CDR3 sequence (DNA): TGTGCCAGCAGCCCCTTATTTCGGGAGTCCCCCTACGAGCAGTACTTC. Using reference TRBV14 and TRBJ2-7 for the parts outside the CDR3, the full variable domain is EAGVTQFPSHSVIEKGQTVTLRCDPISGHDNLYWYRRVMGKEIKFLLHFVKESKQDESGMPNNRFLAERTGGTYSTLKVQPAELEDSGVYFCASSPLFRESPYEQYFGPGTRLTVT.

The rearrangement uses TRBV28 and TRBJ1-3, with 7 bases aligning to TRBD1. V lost 6 bases and J lost 0; bases outside the gene matches: 5. This CDR3 has 15 residues. Germline values: CDR1 MDHEN, CDR2 SYDVKM. CDR3 region: CASSRQGFSGNTIYF. CDR3 sequence (DNA): TGTGCCAGCAGCCGACAGGGCTTCTCTGGAAACACCATATATTTT. Full variable domain (remainder filled in from reference TRBV28 and TRBJ1-3): DVKVTQSSRYLVKRTGEKVFLECVQDMDHENMFWYRQDPGLGLRLIYFSYDVKMKEKGDIPEGYSVSREKKERFSLILESASTNQTSMYLCASSRQGFSGNTIYFGEGSWLTVV.

This rearrangement joins TRBV5-1 to TRBJ1-3; D is ambiguous. The ends were cut back, 0 bases at V and 6 bases at J, with 16 bases in the middle. Germline CDR1 and CDR2: SGHRS and YFSETQ. The CDR3 is made up of 16 amino acids. The CDR3 reads CASSLAGGPTTNTIYF. The CDR3 DNA is TGCGCCAGCAGCTTGGCGGGCGGTCCTACCACAAACACCATATATTTT.

CDR3: CASSYSLATNEKLFF. CDR3 in DNA: TGTGCCAGCAGTTACTCCCTTGCAACTAATGAAAAACTGTTTTTT. The chain links TRBV6-5 to TRBJ1-4; D remains unclear. V gave up 0 bases and J gave up 0 bases, with 5 bases separating them. The CDR3 is 15 amino acids. CDR1 is MNHEY and CDR2 is SVGAGI in the germline V gene.

The chain joins TRBV5-1 to TRBJ2-2; unclear D gene. The CDR3 runs 13 residues. Germline values: CDR1 SGHRS, CDR2 YFSETQ. Between the trimmed V and J ends, which lost 1 base and 4 bases, there was a span of 5 bases. Written as DNA, the CDR3 is TGCGCCAGCAGCTTGACGGGCACCGGGGAGCTGTTTTTT. It specifies CASSLTGTGELFF. Full variable domain (missing parts from reference TRBV5-1 and TRBJ2-2): KAGVTQTPRYLIKTRGQQVTLSCSPISGHRSVSWYQQTPGQGLQFLFEYFSETQRNKGNFPGRFSGRQFSNSRSEMNVSTLELGDSALYLCASSLTGTGELFFGEGSRLTVL.

J is TRBJ2-1 and V is TRBV29-1; D is unclear. Trimming cost V 7 bases and J 2 bases, with 27 bases left between them. Germline V gene sequence: CDR1 SQVTM, CDR2 ANQGSEA. The CDR3 runs 18 residues. The CDR3 loop is CSALRRNPRSSPYNEQFF. The CDR3 DNA reads TGCAGCGCCTTACGCCGAAACCCCCGATCCTCCCCCTACAATGAGCAGTTCTTC.

This clone showed up many times. The chain uses TRBV2 and TRBJ2-3, with 7 nucleotides matching TRBD1. The junction had 4 bases not matched to a gene; V was cut back by 1 base and J by 6 bases. CDR1 is SNHLY and CDR2 is FYNNEI in the germline V gene. The CDR3 length is 14 residues. CDR3 loop: CASSEVTRGDTQYF. The CDR3 region has the DNA TGTGCCAGCAGTGAAGTAACCAGGGGGGATACGCAGTATTTT.

The chain combines TRBV19 with TRBJ2-7; D may be TRBD2 (7 bases). V lost 6 bases and J 0 bases, leaving 15 bases between the germline ends. The CDR3 contains 15 residues. Germline CDR1 reads LNHDA; CDR2 reads SQIVND (reference sequence). The CDR3 coding sequence is TGTGCCAGTAGCCCTGGGGGGGCCTCCTCCTACGAGCAGTACTTC. Its protein product is CASSPGGASSYEQYF.

The chain is built from TRBV2 and TRBJ1-2; a weak D match, TRBD1 (5 bases). Germline CDR1 is SNHLY and CDR2 is FYNNEI. This CDR3 is built from 14 residues. The V and J ends lost 6 bases and 3 bases respectively, with 14 bases between them. This CDR3 is CASRTGGSYYGYTF. The DNA for the CDR3 is TGTGCCAGCAGGACGGGGGGTTCTTACTATGGCTACACCTTC.

The chain joins TRBV5-1 to TRBJ2-3, with 9 bases lining up with TRBD2. This CDR3 contains 17 residues. Germline V gene lookup returns CDR1 SGHRS and CDR2 YFSETQ. J lost 2 bases, V lost 4 bases, and 11 bases had no gene match. In DNA form, the CDR3 reads TGCGCCAGCAGCCCGGCCGCAGCGGGGGGCTTCACAGATACGCAGTATTTT. This codes for CASSPAAAGGFTDTQYF.

The V gene is TRBV27, the J gene TRBJ2-1; 14 positions match TRBD2. The germline V gene encodes CDR1 MNHEY and CDR2 SMNVEV (reference sequence). The V segment lost 5 bases and the J segment 5 bases; nucleotides outside the gene matches: 8. The CDR3 totals 17 residues. For the CDR3, the DNA is TGTGCCAGCAGTACCCGGACTAGCGGGGGGCCCCACAATGAGCAGTTCTTC. This codes for CASSTRTSGGPHNEQFF.

V usage is TRBV6-5 and J usage is TRBJ2-3, with D possibly matching TRBD2 (6 bases). This CDR3 comprises 15 residues. CDR1 is MNHEY and CDR2 is SVGAGI in the germline V gene. The V end lost 7 bases, the J end lost 0 bases, and 14 bases lay between the germline ends. DNA of the CDR3: TGTGCCAGCACCCCCGGCGGGGCAAGCACAGATACGCAGTATTTT. Its protein is CASTPGGASTDTQYF.

The chain combines TRBV2 with TRBJ2-3, with D hard to call. Between the trimmed V and J ends, which lost 3 bases and 5 bases, there was a span of 9 bases. The CDR3 consists of 13 residues. The germline V gene encodes CDR1 SNHLY and CDR2 FYNNEI. The CDR3 region is CASSDMLQDTQYF. CDR3 nucleotide sequence: TGTGCCAGCAGTGACATGCTTCAAGATACGCAGTATTTT.

This clone was seen more than once but under ten times. The V and J genes are TRBV10-3 and TRBJ2-7; TRBD1 might be the D (6 bases). Germline values: CDR1 ENHRY, CDR2 SYGVKD. CDR3 size: 13 residues. Trimming stripped 6 bases from V and 2 bases from J, with 11 bases between. This CDR3 reads CAISDRPPYEQYF. CDR3 in DNA: TGTGCCATCAGCGACAGGCCCCCCTACGAGCAGTACTTC.

The genes are TRBV5-1 and TRBJ1-2, with 9 positions matching TRBD1. V shed 0 bases, J shed 3 bases, and the junction held 0 bases outside the gene matches. CDR3 length equals 14 residues. Per the germline V gene, CDR1 is SGHRS and CDR2 is YFSETQ. The CDR3 sequence is CASSLGQGDYGYTF. The CDR3 DNA sequence: TGCGCCAGCAGCTTGGGACAGGGGGACTATGGCTACACCTTC.

The rearrangement links TRBV7-2 to TRBJ2-3; maybe TRBD1 (5 bases). From germline, CDR1 is SGHTA and CDR2 FQGNSA. With 4 bases removed from V and 2 bases from J, the gap between germline ends came to 13 bases. This CDR3 comprises 15 residues. The chain's CDR3 is CASSSQGWSTDTQYF. The CDR3 DNA reads TGTGCCAGCAGCTCGCAGGGTTGGTCCACAGATACGCAGTATTTT.

This rearrangement joins TRBV4-3 to TRBJ2-7; D not resolved. Looked up from germline, CDR1 is LGHNA and CDR2 is YSLEER. The V end lost 0 bases, the J end lost 0 bases, and 9 bases lay between the germline ends. The CDR3 runs to 15 residues. The CDR3 is CASSQEWASSYEQYF. The CDR3 nucleotides are TGCGCCAGCAGCCAAGAATGGGCGAGCTCCTACGAGCAGTACTTC.

In this sample, this clone turned up a few times. The J gene is TRBJ2-1, the V gene TRBV19; D is tentatively TRBD1 or TRBD2 (5 bases each). Trimming removed 2 bases from V and 5 bases from J, with 13 bases in between. The CDR3 is made up of 15 amino acids. The V gene's germline CDR1 is LNHDA and CDR2 SQIVND (reference sequence). CDR3 DNA sequence: TGTGCCAGTAGTATATGGGGGAGCCGAGACAATGAGCAGTTCTTC. Its protein is CASSIWGSRDNEQFF.

This clone was seen once. The chain carries TRBV5-6 and TRBJ1-2, with D unclear. This CDR3 has 12 amino acids. Trimming shortened V by 1 base and J by 8 bases, and 9 bases separated the two germline ends. Germline V lookup: CDR1 SGHDT, CDR2 YYEEEE. The CDR3 sequence is CASSLRAGGYTF. In DNA form, the CDR3 reads TGTGCCAGCAGCTTGAGGGCTGGGGGCTACACCTTC. Full variable domain (missing parts from reference TRBV5-6 and TRBJ1-2): DAGVTQSPTHLIKTRGQQVTLRCSPKSGHDTVSWYQQALGQGPQFIFQYYEEEERQRGNFPDRFSGHQFPNYSSELNVNALLLGDSALYLCASSLRAGGYTFGSGTRLTVV.

The V and J genes are TRBV5-6 and TRBJ2-3; D not resolved. The germline CDR1 and CDR2 sequences are SGHDT and YYEEEE. The germline V and J ends were trimmed by 3 bases and 1 base, with 9 bases remaining between them. The CDR3 is 14 residues long. CDR3 bases: TGTGCCAGCAGCTCGACGGGTGGCACAGATACGCAGTATTTT. Translating it yields CASSSTGGTDTQYF.

The rearrangement uses TRBV29-1 and TRBJ2-3; 8 positions agree with TRBD2. V lost 7 bases to trimming and J lost 4 bases; unmatched junction nucleotides: 4. The CDR3 is made up of 12 amino acids. Germline CDR1 and CDR2: SQVTM and ANQGSEA. For the CDR3, the DNA is TGCAGCGGCCGGGAGGGCCCAGATACGCAGTATTTT. Translation gives CSGREGPDTQYF.

The chain employs TRBV2 and TRBJ1-2, with unresolved D. The V and J ends lost 3 bases and 0 bases respectively, with 14 bases between them. The length of the CDR3 is 16 residues. Per germline, CDR1 SNHLY and CDR2 FYNNEI. CDR3 loop: CASSDFRWAANYGYTF. Here the CDR3 DNA reads TGTGCCAGCAGTGATTTTCGTTGGGCCGCTAACTATGGCTACACCTTC.

In this sample, this clone turned up a few times. V usage is TRBV5-6 and J usage is TRBJ2-7; weak D call: TRBD2 (6 bases). V gave up 4 bases and J gave up 6 bases, with 17 bases separating them. Germline V CDR1 and CDR2: SGHDT, YYEEEE. The CDR3 has 14 residues. This CDR3 reads CASSQYTSRGEQYF. The CDR3 DNA is TGTGCCAGCAGCCAGTATACTAGCAGAGGCGAGCAGTACTTC. The whole variable domain, filled in from reference TRBV5-6 and TRBJ2-7, reads DAGVTQSPTHLIKTRGQQVTLRCSPKSGHDTVSWYQQALGQGPQFIFQYYEEEERQRGNFPDRFSGHQFPNYSSELNVNALLLGDSALYLCASSQYTSRGEQYFGPGTRLTVT.